The entry that follows covers one T cell receptor beta chain sequence. Antigen: not known. Other nucleotide sequences in the sample specify the same CDR3. Germline loops: CDR1 SGHTA, CDR2 FQGNSA. The length of the CDR3 is 14 residues. Trimming removed 7 bases from V and 10 bases from J, with 20 bases in between. The data derive from a study of cytomegalovirus exposure and HLA in healthy donors. Notes on the study in general: Sequencing likely generated an artifact that appeared as a cluster of highly shared sequence variants. Across HLA loci, a later analysis found differing TCR association rates, with DRB1 most and HLA-C fewest.

PCR amplification relied on 60 Vbeta primers (plus 13 Jbeta primers). Here immunoSEQ multiplex PCR was the method, and the copy in TCRdb shows in-frame clones only, minus some. This table holds 70,000 to 90,000 clones, over 60% found once. V gene TRBV7-2 combines with J gene TRBJ2-1, with D maybe TRBD1 (5 bases). The sequencing sample was made of PBMCs. The sequence was obtained from a male donor in good health and CMV-seropositive. CDR3 nucleotide sequence: TGTGCCAGCAATCAAGGGGAACTTCGGCGGGAGCAGTTCTTC. Amino acid sequence: CASNQGELRREQFF.